These T cell receptor beta chains were read from a single sample in a study of blood T cell repertoires in COVID-19. Some clones are missing from TCRdb's copy, which holds only in-frame ones; the method was immunoSEQ multiplex PCR. The sample records over 200,000 clones, over 70% being singletons. The sample comprised PBMCs or T cells enriched from blood (not recorded which). The receptors shown here come from a woman younger than 45 who had been exposed to COVID-19. Each CDR3 is given with its conserved first and last residue. The order of the fields is J gene, D gene, clone size, V gene, CDR3 protein, CDR3 DNA. D genes are given only for firm matches. The listing skips clone size in some rows; elsewhere it reads once, few, many or a size class.

J: TRBJ2-5; D: TRBD2; size: .; V: TRBV5-1; CDR3: CASSGGTSGRASGTQYF; DNA: TGCGCCAGCAGCGGAGGGACTAGCGGGAGGGCCTCCGGGACCCAGTACTTC
J: TRBJ1-1; D: .; size: .; V: TRBV6-5; CDR3: CASSTGRGTEAFF; DNA: TGTGCCAGCAGTACAGGGAGGGGAACTGAAGCTTTCTTT
J: TRBJ2-1; D: .; size: .; V: TRBV9; CDR3: CASSVMEGYEQFF; DNA: TGTGCCAGCAGCGTAATGGAGGGATATGAGCAGTTCTTC
J: TRBJ1-1; D: .; size: .; V: TRBV30; CDR3: CAWSLGHWDTEAFF; DNA: TGTGCCTGGAGTTTGGGCCATTGGGACACTGAAGCTTTCTTT
J: TRBJ2-2; D: TRBD1; size: once; V: TRBV9; CDR3: CASSVRDRATGELFF; DNA: TGTGCCAGCAGCGTCCGGGACAGGGCCACCGGGGAGCTGTTTTTT
J: TRBJ2-7; D: TRBD1; size: once; V: TRBV7-9; CDR3: CASSWTGGEQYF; DNA: TGTGCCAGCAGCTGGACAGGGGGGGAGCAGTACTTC
J: TRBJ2-1; D: TRBD2; size: .; V: TRBV7-9; CDR3: CASSWTLAGSSYNEQFF; DNA: TGTGCCAGCAGCTGGACTCTAGCGGGGAGCTCCTACAATGAGCAGTTCTTC
J: TRBJ1-5; D: .; size: many; V: TRBV20-1; CDR3: CSASVGTQRYSNQPQHF; DNA: TGCAGTGCTAGTGTTGGGACACAGCGATATAGCAATCAGCCCCAGCATTTT
J: TRBJ1-6; D: TRBD1; size: .; V: TRBV5-5; CDR3: CASRAHRGNNSPLHF; DNA: TGTGCCAGCAGGGCACACAGGGGGAATAATTCACCCCTCCACTTT
J: TRBJ1-5; D: TRBD1; size: .; V: TRBV2; CDR3: CASCRDRGFGQPQHF; DNA: TGTGCCAGTTGCCGGGACAGGGGATTCGGTCAGCCCCAGCATTTT